Included here is one T cell receptor (beta chain) sequence, with context. The target antigen is unknown. This record comes from a study of long-term antiretroviral therapy in people with HIV. V was clipped by 3 bases and J by 1 base, with 6 bases between them. CDR3 size: 13 residues. Germline assignment: CDR1 SGHTA and CDR2 FQGNSA. All donors provided no fewer than one pre-ART and no fewer than two post-ART PBMC samples. Findings and limits, study-wide: The ART regimens used between about 2003 and 2018 may be less effective than current ones.

The immunoSEQ assay was v3.0, run at survey level. The study targeted 40,000-50,000 T-cell genomes per sample in sequencing. Method: immunoSEQ multiplex PCR; TCRdb's copy keeps in-frame clones and lacks some. The sample lists roughly 40,000 clones, roughly 90% occurring once. Sequencing used unsorted PBMCs, obtained 1.2 years after starting antiretroviral therapy. The V gene is TRBV7-2, the J gene TRBJ2-5; tentatively, D is TRBD1 or TRBD2 (5 bases each). This TCR was recovered from a woman aged 50 to 60 with HIV. The CDR3 loop reads CASSFGGQETQYF. CDR3 sequence (DNA): TGTGCCAGCAGCTTTGGGGGCCAAGAGACCCAGTACTTC.